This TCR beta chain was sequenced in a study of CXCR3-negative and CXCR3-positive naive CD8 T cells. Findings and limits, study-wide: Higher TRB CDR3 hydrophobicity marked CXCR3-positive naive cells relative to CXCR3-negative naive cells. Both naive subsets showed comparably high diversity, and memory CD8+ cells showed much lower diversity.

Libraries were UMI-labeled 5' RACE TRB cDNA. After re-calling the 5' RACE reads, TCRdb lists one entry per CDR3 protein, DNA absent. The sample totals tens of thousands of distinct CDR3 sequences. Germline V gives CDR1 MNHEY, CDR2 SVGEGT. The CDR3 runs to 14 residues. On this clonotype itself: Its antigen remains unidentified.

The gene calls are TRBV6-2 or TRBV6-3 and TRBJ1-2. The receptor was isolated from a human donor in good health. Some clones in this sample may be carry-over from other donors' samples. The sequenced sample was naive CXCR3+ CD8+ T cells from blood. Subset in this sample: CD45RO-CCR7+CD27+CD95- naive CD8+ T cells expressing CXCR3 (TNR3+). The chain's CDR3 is CASWDGTYNYGYTF.